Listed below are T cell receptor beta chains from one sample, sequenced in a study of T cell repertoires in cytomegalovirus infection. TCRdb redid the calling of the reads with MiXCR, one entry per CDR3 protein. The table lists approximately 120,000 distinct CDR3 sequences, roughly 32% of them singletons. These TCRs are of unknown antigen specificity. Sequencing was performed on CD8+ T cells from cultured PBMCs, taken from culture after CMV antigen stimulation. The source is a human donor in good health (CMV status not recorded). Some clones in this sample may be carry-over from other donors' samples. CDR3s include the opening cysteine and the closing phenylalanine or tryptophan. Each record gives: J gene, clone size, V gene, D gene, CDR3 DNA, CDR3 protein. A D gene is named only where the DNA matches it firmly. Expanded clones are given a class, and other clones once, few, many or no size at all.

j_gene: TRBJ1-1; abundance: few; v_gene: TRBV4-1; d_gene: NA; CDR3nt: TGCGCCAGCAGCCAAGCCGAGACAGCCATGAACACTGAAGCTTTCTTT; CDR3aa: CASSQAETAMNTEAFF
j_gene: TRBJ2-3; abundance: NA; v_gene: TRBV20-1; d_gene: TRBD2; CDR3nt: TGCAGTGCTAGAGCCCTACCTAGCGGATTAGCCACAGATACGCAGTATTTT; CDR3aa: CSARALPSGLATDTQYF
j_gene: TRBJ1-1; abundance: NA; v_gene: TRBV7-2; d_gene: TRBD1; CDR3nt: TGTGCCAGCAGCTATGCAGGGGGGAACACTGAAGCTTTCTTT; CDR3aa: CASSYAGGNTEAFF
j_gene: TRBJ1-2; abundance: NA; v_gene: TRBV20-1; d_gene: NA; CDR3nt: TGCAGTGCTAGGACAGCTTCCGATGGCTACACCTTC; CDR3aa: CSARTASDGYTF
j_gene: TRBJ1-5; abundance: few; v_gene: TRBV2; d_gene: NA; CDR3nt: TGTGCCAGCAGTGAAGAGGGCAGGGTTGGTCAGCCCCAGCATTTT; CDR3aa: CASSEEGRVGQPQHF
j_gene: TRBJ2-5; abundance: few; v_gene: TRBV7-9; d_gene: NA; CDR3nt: TGTGCCAGCAGCGATAACCAAGCGCAAGGGAACCGAGAAGAGACCCAGTACTTC; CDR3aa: CASSDNQAQGNREETQYF
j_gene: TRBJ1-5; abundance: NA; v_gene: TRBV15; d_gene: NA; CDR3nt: TGTGCCACCAGCAAGAGCCAGCTTAATCAGCCCCAGCATTTT; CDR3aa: CATSKSQLNQPQHF
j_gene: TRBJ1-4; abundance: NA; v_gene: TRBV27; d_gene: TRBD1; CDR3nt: TGTGCCAGCAGTACCGGACAGGCGTACGGTGAAAAACTGTTTTTT; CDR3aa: CASSTGQAYGEKLFF
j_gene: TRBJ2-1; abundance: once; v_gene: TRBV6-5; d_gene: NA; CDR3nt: TGTGCCAGCAGAACGCGCAGAGTCACCTACAATGAGCAGTTCTTC; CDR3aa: CASRTRRVTYNEQFF
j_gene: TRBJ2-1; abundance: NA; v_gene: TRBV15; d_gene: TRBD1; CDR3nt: TGTGCCACCAGCAGAGACAGGGGGCAAAGTCATTACAATGAGCAGTTCTTC; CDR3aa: CATSRDRGQSHYNEQFF
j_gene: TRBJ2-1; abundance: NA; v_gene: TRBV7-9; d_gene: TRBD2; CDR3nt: TGTGCCAGCAGCTTAGTAGCGGGGGGGCCTATGAATGAGCAGTTCTTC; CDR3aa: CASSLVAGGPMNEQFF
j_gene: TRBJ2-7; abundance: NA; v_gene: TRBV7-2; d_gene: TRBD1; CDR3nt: TGTGCCAGCAGCCCAAGACAGGGTTTTACCTACGAGCAGTACTTC; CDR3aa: CASSPRQGFTYEQYF
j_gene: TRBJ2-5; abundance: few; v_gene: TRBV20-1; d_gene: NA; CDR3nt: TGCAGTGCTAGAGATCTTGGGGTAGTGGCGACCCAGTACTTC; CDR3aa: CSARDLGVVATQYF
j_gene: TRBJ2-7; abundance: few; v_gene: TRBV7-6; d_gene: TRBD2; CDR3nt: TGTGCCAGCAGCTTAGAACTAGCGGGGGCCTACGAGCAGTACTTC; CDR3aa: CASSLELAGAYEQYF
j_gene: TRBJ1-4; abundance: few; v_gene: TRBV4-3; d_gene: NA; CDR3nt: TGCGCCAGCAGCCAAGATAAGACATTTGAGGGAGGAGTGGAAAAACTGTTTTTT; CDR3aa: CASSQDKTFEGGVEKLFF
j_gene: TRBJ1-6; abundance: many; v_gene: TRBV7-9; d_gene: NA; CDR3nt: TGTGCCAGCGGCCCCTATCAGGGGTATAATTCACCCCTCCACTTT; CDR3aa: CASGPYQGYNSPLHF
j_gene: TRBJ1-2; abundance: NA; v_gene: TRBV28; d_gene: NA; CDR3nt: TGTGCCAGCACCGACCGAACGCGGGGCTGGGGCTATGGCTACACCTTC; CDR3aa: CASTDRTRGWGYGYTF
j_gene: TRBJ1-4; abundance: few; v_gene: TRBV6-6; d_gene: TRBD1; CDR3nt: TGTGCCAGCAGTCCTCGAGGGACAGGGTCGGAGGAAAAACTGTTTTTT; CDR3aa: CASSPRGTGSEEKLFF
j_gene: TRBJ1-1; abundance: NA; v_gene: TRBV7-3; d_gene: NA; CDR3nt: TGTGCCAGCAGCCCCAGTCTGATCTCACCGGCCTCGAACACTGAAGCTTTCTTT; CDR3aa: CASSPSLISPASNTEAFF
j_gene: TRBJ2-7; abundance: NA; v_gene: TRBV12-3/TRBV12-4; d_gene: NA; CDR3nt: TGTGCCAGCAGTTACTCTCGGACCGGCACCTACGAGCAGTACTTC; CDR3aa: CASSYSRTGTYEQYF
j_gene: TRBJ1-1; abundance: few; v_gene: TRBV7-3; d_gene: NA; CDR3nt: TGTGCCAGCAGCTTAAGCCAGGGTATGGCTGAAGCTTTCTTT; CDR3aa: CASSLSQGMAEAFF
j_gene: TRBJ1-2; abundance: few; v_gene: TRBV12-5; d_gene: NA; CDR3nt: TGTGCTAGTGGTTTGGTCGCGAACCCAGGGGATGGCTACACCTTC; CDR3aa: CASGLVANPGDGYTF
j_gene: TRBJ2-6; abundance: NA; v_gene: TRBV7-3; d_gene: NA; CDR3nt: TGTGCCAGCAGCTCACTAGGGGGACCCCAATCTGGGGCCAACGTCCTGACTTTC; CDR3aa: CASSSLGGPQSGANVLTF
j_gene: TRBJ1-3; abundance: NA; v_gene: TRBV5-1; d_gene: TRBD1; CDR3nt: TGCGCCAGCAGTCGCAGGGGGATGGACACCATATATTTT; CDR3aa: CASSRRGMDTIYF
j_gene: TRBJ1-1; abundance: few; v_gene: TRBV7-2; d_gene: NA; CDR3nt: TGTGCCAGCAGCTTAGCGTACGGCAGGGGGAACACTGAAGCTTTCTTT; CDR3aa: CASSLAYGRGNTEAFF
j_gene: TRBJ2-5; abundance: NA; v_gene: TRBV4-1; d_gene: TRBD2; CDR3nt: TGCGCCAGCAGATACAGGGTAGCGGGGGAAGAGACCCAGTACTTC; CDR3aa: CASRYRVAGEETQYF